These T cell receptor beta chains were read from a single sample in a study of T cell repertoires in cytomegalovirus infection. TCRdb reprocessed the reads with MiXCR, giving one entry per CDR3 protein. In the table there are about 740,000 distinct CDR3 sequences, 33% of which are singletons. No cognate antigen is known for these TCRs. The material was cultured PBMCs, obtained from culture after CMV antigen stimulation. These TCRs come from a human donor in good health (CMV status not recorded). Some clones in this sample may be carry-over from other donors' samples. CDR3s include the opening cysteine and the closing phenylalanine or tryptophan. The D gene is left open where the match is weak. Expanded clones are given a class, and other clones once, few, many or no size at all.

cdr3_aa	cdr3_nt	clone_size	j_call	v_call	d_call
CASSPTGDSPLHF	TGTGCCAGCAGTCCGACAGGGGATTCACCCCTCCACTTT	once	TRBJ1-6	TRBV12-3/TRBV12-4	TRBD1
CASSQGSGSNQPQHF	TGCGCCAGCAGCCAAGGATCAGGGAGCAATCAGCCCCAGCATTTT	many	TRBJ1-5	TRBV4-1	-
CATAALAGASSYEQYF	TGTGCCACGGCGGCACTAGCGGGAGCGAGCTCCTACGAGCAGTACTTC	-	TRBJ2-7	TRBV6-2/TRBV6-3	TRBD2
CASSSRGRLGGYTF	TGTGCCAGCAGTTCCCGGGGGAGGCTGGGTGGCTACACCTTC	-	TRBJ1-2	TRBV12-3/TRBV12-4	-
CASTLTSGPETQYF	TGTGCCAGCACCTTGACTAGCGGGCCTGAGACCCAGTACTTC	few	TRBJ2-5	TRBV12-3/TRBV12-4	TRBD2
CASRQPTENQPQHF	TGTGCCAGTAGACAACCGACAGAGAATCAGCCCCAGCATTTT	-	TRBJ1-5	TRBV19	-
CSARKPGLAGDNEQFF	TGCAGTGCGAGAAAGCCTGGGCTAGCGGGGGACAATGAGCAGTTCTTC	-	TRBJ2-1	TRBV20-1	TRBD2
CASSLIGGDNEQFF	TGTGCCAGCAGCTTGATTGGGGGAGACAATGAGCAGTTCTTC	many	TRBJ2-1	TRBV7-2	-
CASSLYPSGNTEAFF	TGTGCCAGCAGTCTCTATCCTTCGGGGAACACTGAAGCTTTCTTT	-	TRBJ1-1	TRBV12-3/TRBV12-4	-
CASSQGPPGDSETQYF	TGCGCCAGCAGCCAAGGGCCCCCGGGGGACTCGGAGACCCAGTACTTC	-	TRBJ2-5	TRBV4-3	-
CVSSETVAGGREKLFF	TGTGTCAGCAGCGAGACGGTGGCAGGGGGACGTGAAAAACTGTTTTTT	-	TRBJ1-4	TRBV6-2/TRBV6-3	TRBD1
CASSPGSTSYEQYF	TGTGCCAGTAGTCCGGGAAGTACCTCCTACGAGCAGTACTTC	few	TRBJ2-7	TRBV19	-
CASSLGGAGRSYEQYF	TGTGCCAGCAGCTTAGGAGGGGCGGGACGGAGCTACGAGCAGTACTTC	many	TRBJ2-7	TRBV7-2	-
CSARRWSDTQYF	TGCAGTGCCCGAAGATGGTCGGATACGCAGTATTTT	-	TRBJ2-3	TRBV20-1	-
CAISEGQGASFEQFF	TGTGCCATCAGTGAAGGGCAGGGGGCTTCTTTTGAGCAGTTCTTC	few	TRBJ2-1	TRBV10-3	TRBD1
CASSLGGPDYEQYF	TGTGCCAGCAGCTTGGGGGGGCCCGACTACGAGCAGTACTTC	many	TRBJ2-7	TRBV7-2	-
CASSLGSWDTQYF	TGTGCCAGCAGCTTAGGGTCATGGGATACGCAGTATTTT	few	TRBJ2-3	TRBV7-9	-
CAISERGQEDTQYF	TGTGCCATCAGTGAGAGGGGGCAGGAAGATACGCAGTATTTT	-	TRBJ2-3	TRBV10-3	TRBD1
CASRELGGENRDTQYF	TGTGCCAGCAGGGAGCTGGGGGGTGAGAATAGGGATACGCAGTATTTT	once	TRBJ2-3	TRBV7-6	-
CATSRVNEKLFF	TGTGCCACTTCCCGGGTAAATGAAAAACTGTTTTTT	few	TRBJ1-4	TRBV5-5	-
CASSLQASKGTEAFF	TGTGCCAGCAGCTTACAGGCCAGTAAGGGGACTGAAGCTTTCTTT	many	TRBJ1-1	TRBV7-2	-
CASSPGLAGASDTQYF	TGTGCCAGCAGCCCCGGACTAGCGGGGGCTTCAGATACGCAGTATTTT	many	TRBJ2-3	TRBV7-6	TRBD2
CASSARGYEQYF	TGTGCCAGCAGCGCCCGGGGTTACGAGCAGTACTTC	many	TRBJ2-7	TRBV7-2	-
CASSWGDGETQYF	TGTGCCAGCAGTTGGGGAGATGGGGAGACCCAGTACTTC	few	TRBJ2-5	TRBV27	-
CSARRPASNQPQHF	TGCAGTGCTAGACGACCCGCTAGCAATCAGCCCCAGCATTTT	-	TRBJ1-5	TRBV20-1	-
CASSLGGDRQLEAFF	TGTGCCAGCAGCTTGGGCGGGGACAGGCAACTTGAAGCTTTCTTT	once	TRBJ1-1	TRBV5-4	TRBD1